These T cell receptor beta chains were read from a single sample in a study of CD8 T cells in ankylosing spondylitis. TCRdb re-called the 5' RACE reads through MiXCR, storing one row per CDR3 protein. The sample lists some 220,000 distinct CDR3 sequences, 6% to 8% occurring once. Material: blood, either unsorted or a sorted T cell fraction (not recorded which). These TCRs come from a male donor with ankylosing spondylitis. The CDR3 runs from the conserved cysteine through the conserved F or W. The D gene is left open where the match is weak. Clone sizes are given selectively: once, few, many, or a class where the clone is expanded.

j_call clone_size v_call d_call cdr3_aa cdr3_nt
TRBJ1-2 many TRBV29-1 TRBD1 CSVDRGVYGYTF TGCAGCGTTGACAGGGGGGTCTATGGCTACACCTTC
TRBJ1-2 many TRBV7-9 TRBD1 CASSLGQGVYGYTF TGTGCCAGCAGCTTAGGACAGGGTGTCTATGGCTACACCTTC
TRBJ2-1 few TRBV4-2 NA CASSQDPGNQDEQFF TGTGCCAGCAGCCAAGATCCAGGGAACCAAGATGAGCAGTTCTTC
TRBJ1-5 many TRBV4-1 NA CASSQEGGHSNQPQHF TGCGCCAGCAGCCAAGAGGGCGGACATAGCAATCAGCCCCAGCATTTT
TRBJ2-7 many TRBV4-3 TRBD2 CASSQGSGGREQYF TGCGCCAGCAGCCAAGGTAGCGGGGGCCGCGAGCAGTACTTC
TRBJ1-1 many TRBV5-1 NA CASSSRPGMNTEAFF TGCGCCAGCAGCTCGCGGCCCGGTATGAACACTGAAGCTTTCTTT
TRBJ1-6 many TRBV7-8 NA CASSTVPGSILDHHF TGTGCCAGCAGCACCGTCCCGGGATCTATCCTTGATCACCACTTT
TRBJ2-1 NA TRBV11-3 NA CASSLEGGGVYNEQFF TGTGCCAGCAGCTTAGAGGGCGGGGGCGTCTACAATGAGCAGTTCTTC
TRBJ2-5 NA TRBV29-1 TRBD1 CSVGTGQGGKWGQETQYF TGCAGCGTGGGGACGGGACAGGGTGGAAAGTGGGGCCAAGAGACCCAGTACTTC
TRBJ2-1 many TRBV29-1 TRBD1 CSVEGDRGSSYNEQFF TGCAGCGTTGAAGGTGACAGGGGGAGCTCCTACAATGAGCAGTTCTTC
TRBJ2-7 many TRBV7-9 TRBD1 CASSLPGQPSYEQYF TGTGCCAGCAGCCTACCGGGACAGCCGTCCTACGAGCAGTACTTC
TRBJ2-7 few TRBV27 NA CASSLDGRTYEQYF TGTGCCAGCAGCCTGGACGGCCGAACCTACGAGCAGTACTTC
TRBJ2-1 many TRBV29-1 TRBD1 CSVQGRSYNEQFF TGCAGCGTACAGGGGCGCTCCTACAATGAGCAGTTCTTC
TRBJ2-1 few TRBV7-2 TRBD1 CASSIPETGPYNEQFF TGTGCCAGCAGCATCCCGGAGACAGGGCCGTACAATGAGCAGTTCTTC
TRBJ2-7 many TRBV11-1 NA CASRYLGAGEQYF TGTGCCAGCAGGTACCTGGGGGCCGGCGAGCAGTACTTC
TRBJ1-1 many TRBV15 TRBD1 CATGTGARNTEAFF TGTGCCACTGGGACAGGGGCGAGGAACACTGAAGCTTTCTTT
TRBJ1-2 many TRBV9 NA CASSDSEIYRDLNYGYTF TGTGCCAGCAGCGACTCGGAAATTTACAGGGATCTTAACTATGGCTACACCTTC
TRBJ2-1 many TRBV12-3/TRBV12-4 TRBD2 CASSFLIVAGVTGDEQFF TGTGCCAGCAGTTTTCTTATAGTAGCGGGAGTTACCGGCGATGAGCAGTTCTTC
TRBJ1-1 few TRBV3-1 NA CASSQPQGSGNTEAFF TGTGCCAGCAGCCAGCCCCAGGGGAGCGGGAACACTGAAGCTTTCTTT
TRBJ2-7 few TRBV7-6 TRBD1 CASSPGDRRYEQYF TGTGCCAGCAGCCCTGGGGACAGGCGGTACGAGCAGTACTTC
TRBJ2-1 many TRBV9 TRBD1 CASSVSGQGAHEQFF TGTGCCAGCAGCGTATCGGGACAGGGGGCCCATGAGCAGTTCTTC
TRBJ1-2 few TRBV20-1 TRBD1 CSATTSGGRDYGYTF TGCAGTGCTACCACTTCAGGGGGGCGCGACTATGGCTACACCTTC
TRBJ2-1 few TRBV7-1 NA CASTLGGEPYNEQFF TGTGCCAGCACTCTGGGTGGGGAGCCCTACAATGAGCAGTTCTTC
TRBJ2-7 many TRBV7-9 TRBD1 CASSLQDRVYEQYF TGTGCCAGCAGCTTACAGGACAGGGTCTACGAGCAGTACTTC
TRBJ2-3 many TRBV7-9 NA CASSRGASTDTQYF TGTGCCAGCAGCCGAGGGGCTAGCACAGATACGCAGTATTTT
TRBJ2-1 many TRBV20-1 NA CSARDPPFSYNEQFF TGCAGTGCTAGAGATCCCCCGTTTAGCTACAATGAGCAGTTCTTC
TRBJ2-7 NA TRBV6-4 NA CASNCRSEQYF TGTGCCAGCAACTGTAGGTCGGAGCAGTACTTC
TRBJ2-2 many TRBV25-1 TRBD2 CASSSLAGTDTGELFF TGTGCCAGCTCCTCCTTAGCGGGAACCGACACCGGGGAGCTGTTTTTT
TRBJ1-2 few TRBV4-3 NA CASSQAKGPGGLAGFGYTF TGCGCCAGCAGCCAGGCGAAGGGCCCCGGCGGGTTAGCGGGCTTTGGCTACACCTTC
TRBJ2-1 NA TRBV6-2/TRBV6-3 NA CASRDGPYPEQFF TGTGCCAGCAGGGACGGTCCTTATCCTGAGCAGTTCTTC